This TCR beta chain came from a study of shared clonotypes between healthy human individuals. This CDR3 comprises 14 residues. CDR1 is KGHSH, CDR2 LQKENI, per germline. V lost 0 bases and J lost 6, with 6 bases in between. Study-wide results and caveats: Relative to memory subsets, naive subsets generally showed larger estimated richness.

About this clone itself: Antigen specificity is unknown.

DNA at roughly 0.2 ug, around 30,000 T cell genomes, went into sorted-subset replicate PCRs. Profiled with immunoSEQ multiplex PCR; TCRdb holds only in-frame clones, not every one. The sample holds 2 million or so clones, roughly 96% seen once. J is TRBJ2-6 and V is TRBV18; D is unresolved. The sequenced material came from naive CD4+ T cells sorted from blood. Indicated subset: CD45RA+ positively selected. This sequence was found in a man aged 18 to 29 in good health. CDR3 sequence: CASSPPNQANVLTF. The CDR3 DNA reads TGTGCCAGCTCACCACCGAATCAGGCCAACGTCCTGACTTTC. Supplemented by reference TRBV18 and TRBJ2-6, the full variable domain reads NAGVMQNPRHLVRRRGQEARLRCSPMKGHSHVYWYRQLPEEGLKFMVYLQKENIIDESGMPKERFSAEFPKEGPSILRIQQVVRGDSAAYFCASSPPNQANVLTFGAGSRLTVL.